These 27 T cell receptor beta chains were sequenced from one sample in a study of blood T cell repertoires in COVID-19. Profiling relied on immunoSEQ multiplex PCR, and the TCRdb table lists in-frame clones only, not all of them. The sample shows approximately 170,000 clones, roughly nine tenths of them seen only once. Input material: peripheral blood. The receptors originated from a woman in her 70s with acute or convalescent COVID-19.

Note on this clone: An end of the junction differs from the germline gene, which may be a read error. The rearrangement uses TRBV6-1 and TRBJ1-3; D might be TRBD1 (6 bases). The CDR3 loop spans 15 amino acids. Looked up from germline, CDR1 is MNHNS and CDR2 is SASEGT. In DNA, the CDR3 is TGTGCCGGCAGTGAAGCCCAGGGGTCTGGAAACACCATATATTTT. As protein: CAGSEAQGSGNTIYF.

V is TRBV5-1 and J is TRBJ1-3; TRBD1 matches at 7 bases. J lost 0 bases, V lost 4 bases, and 4 bases had no gene match. This CDR3 is 15 amino acids long. The germline V gene has CDR1 SGHRS and CDR2 YFSETQ. CDR3 loop: CASSPRDSSGNTIYF. CDR3 coding DNA: TGCGCCAGCAGCCCCCGGGACAGCTCTGGAAACACCATATATTTT.

This chain connects TRBV19 to TRBJ1-5; D is possibly TRBD1 (5 bases). Germline V gene data show CDR1 as LNHDA and CDR2 as SQIVND (reference sequence). This CDR3 region has 15 residues. With 6 bases removed from V and 5 bases from J, the gap between germline ends came to 17 bases. CDR3 protein: CASSATGGRYQPQHF. DNA of the CDR3: TGTGCCAGTAGCGCTACCGGGGGTCGCTATCAGCCCCAGCATTTT.

The chain has TRBV9 and TRBJ2-1; TRBD2 matches at 7 bases. Germline assignment: CDR1 SGDLS and CDR2 YYNGEE. This CDR3 region has 15 residues. Trimming at V came to 0 bases and at J to 8 bases, leaving 8 bases not matched to a gene. In DNA, the CDR3 is TGTGCCAGCAGCGTAGGCGTCAGCGGGAAGGATGAGCAGTTCTTC. It encodes CASSVGVSGKDEQFF.

This chain uses TRBV28 with TRBJ1-2, with D possibly matching TRBD1 (5 bases). V gave up 7 bases and J gave up 8 bases, with 20 bases separating them. Germline CDR1 and CDR2: MDHEN and SYDVKM. CDR3 length: 14 amino acids. DNA of the CDR3: TGTGCCAGCACCACACAGGACCAAGTTGAGGGCTACACCTTC. Translating it yields CASTTQDQVEGYTF.

In its sample, this clone was seen once. The V and J genes are TRBV5-1 and TRBJ2-5; 7 bases agree with TRBD1. This CDR3 has 15 amino acids. V was clipped by 3 bases and J by 4 bases; unmatched bases: 9. CDR1 is SGHRS, CDR2 YFSETQ, per germline. The DNA of the CDR3 is TGCGCCAGCAGCTCCCGCTCGGGACAGCGAGAGACCCAGTACTTC. The encoded protein is CASSSRSGQRETQYF.

This chain joins TRBV19 and TRBJ2-2; D possibly corresponds to TRBD2 (6 bases). From germline, CDR1 is LNHDA and CDR2 SQIVND (reference sequence). The V end lost 5 bases, the J end lost 0 bases, and 10 bases lay between the germline ends. CDR3 size: 15 residues. CDR3: CASSVRETNTGELFF. In nucleotides, the CDR3 is TGTGCCAGTAGTGTCCGGGAGACGAACACCGGGGAGCTGTTTTTT. Based on the CDR3 plus reference TRBV19 and TRBJ2-2, the full variable domain is DGGITQSPKYLFRKEGQNVTLSCEQNLNHDAMYWYRQDPGQGLRLIYYSQIVNDFQKGDIAEGYSVSREKKESFPLTVTSAQKNPTAFYLCASSVRETNTGELFFGEGSRLTVL.

The chain links TRBV7-2 to TRBJ1-4; 9 bases align to TRBD1. The CDR3 contains 14 residues. Germline V gene data show CDR1 as SGHTA and CDR2 as FQGNSA. With 3 bases clipped from V and 10 bases from J, the junction kept 6 bases outside the gene matches. CDR3 DNA sequence: TGTGCCAGCAGCTTTGGGGACAGGGCCGCAAAACTGTTTTTT. Its translation: CASSFGDRAAKLFF.

The chain links TRBV28 to TRBJ2-7; 8 bases map to TRBD2. Germline loops: CDR1 MDHEN, CDR2 SYDVKM. The V and J ends lost 5 bases and 3 bases, in that order; junction bases with no gene match: 3. The CDR3 is made up of 13 amino acids. The CDR3 protein is CASSLSGVYEQYF. The CDR3 nucleotides are TGTGCCAGCAGTCTTAGCGGGGTCTACGAGCAGTACTTC.

V and J are TRBV11-1 and TRBJ2-2; possible D gene TRBD2, 5 bases. The CDR3 consists of 16 residues. The germline CDR1 and CDR2 sequences are SGHAT and FQDESV (reference sequence). Trimming removed 4 bases from V and 2 bases from J, with 14 bases in between. The CDR3 nucleotides read TGTGCCAGCAGCTGGACGCGGGCCGAAAACACCGGGGAGCTGTTTTTT. This translates into CASSWTRAENTGELFF.

This chain joins TRBV7-9 and TRBJ2-1; D is perhaps TRBD2 (6 bases). CDR3 length: 13 residues. The germline V and J ends were trimmed by 0 bases and 10 bases, with 10 bases remaining between them. The germline gives CDR1 SEHNR, CDR2 FQNEAQ (reference sequence). CDR3 DNA: TGTGCCAGCAGCTTAGCCGGCGGAGGGGAGCAGTTCTTC. Its translation: CASSLAGGGEQFF.

V and J are TRBV3-1 (or the pseudogene TRBV3-2) and TRBJ1-1, with a tentative D call TRBD1 (5 bases). This CDR3 has 16 residues. V lost 0 bases and J lost 1, with 12 bases in between. Germline lookup yields CDR1 LGHDT and CDR2 YNNKEL (reference sequence). The DNA of the CDR3 is TGTGCCAGCAGCCAAGAGCATTGGCAGGGGAACACTGAAGCTTTCTTT. It specifies CASSQEHWQGNTEAFF.

The V gene is TRBV7-9, the J gene TRBJ1-1, with TRBD1 matching over 7 bases. Losses at the gene ends were 7 bases for V and 1 base for J; bases not matched to a gene: 6. CDR3 length equals 14 residues. Germline V gene sequence: CDR1 SEHNR, CDR2 FQNEAQ (reference sequence). CDR3 sequence: CASTPGQKNTEAFF. The CDR3 DNA reads as TGTGCCAGCACCCCGGGACAGAAGAACACTGAAGCTTTCTTT.

This chain links TRBV20-1 with TRBJ2-7; a possible D gene is TRBD1 (6 bases). The CDR3 spans 13 residues. V shed 3 bases and J shed 7 bases, with 16 bases lying between them. In germline, CDR1 is DFQATT, CDR2 SNEGSKA (reference sequence). CDR3 in amino acids: CSASGQRLGEQYF. As DNA, the CDR3 is TGCAGTGCTAGTGGACAGCGTCTGGGGGAGCAGTACTTC.

The J gene is TRBJ1-6, the V gene TRBV7-6, with D unresolved. The CDR3 is 16 residues long. CDR1 is SGHVS, CDR2 FNYEAQ, per germline. V lost 5 bases and J lost 2, with 13 bases in between. CDR3 protein: CASSPLDGTYNSPLHF. In DNA form, the CDR3 reads TGTGCCAGCAGCCCATTGGACGGGACCTATAATTCACCCCTCCACTTT.

The rearrangement uses TRBV2 and TRBJ2-1, with D perhaps TRBD1 (6 bases). Germline V gives CDR1 SNHLY, CDR2 FYNNEI. CDR3 size: 15 residues. Trimming removed 6 bases at V and 2 bases at J, with 14 bases between. The CDR3 sequence: CASSLERGTYNEQFF. CDR3 coding DNA: TGTGCCAGCAGCCTAGAAAGGGGGACCTACAATGAGCAGTTCTTC.

The chain carries TRBV12-3 or TRBV12-4 and TRBJ1-4, with a tentative D call TRBD1 (5 bases). The ends were cut back, 8 bases at V and 7 bases at J, with 11 bases in the middle. The CDR3 is 12 residues long. The CDR3 spells CASGAGGEKLFF. The CDR3 DNA reads TGTGCCAGCGGCGCGGGGGGTGAAAAACTGTTTTTT.

The rearrangement uses TRBV18 and TRBJ2-7, with D possibly being TRBD1 (5 bases). Germline loops: CDR1 KGHSH, CDR2 LQKENI. Trimming stripped 3 bases from V and 1 base from J, with 10 bases between. There are 14 residues in the CDR3. Written as DNA, the CDR3 is TGTGCCAGCTCACCGACAGCTGAGTCCTACGAGCAGTACTTC. Translating it yields CASSPTAESYEQYF. Using reference TRBV18 and TRBJ2-7 for the parts outside the CDR3, the full variable domain is NAGVMQNPRHLVRRRGQEARLRCSPMKGHSHVYWYRQLPEEGLKFMVYLQKENIIDESGMPKERFSAEFPKEGPSILRIQQVVRGDSAAYFCASSPTAESYEQYFGPGTRLTVT.

CDR3 DNA sequence: TGCAGCGTTCTTCCGGACACCGGGGAGCTGTTTTTT. The encoded protein is CSVLPDTGELFF. The rearrangement links TRBV29-1 to TRBJ2-2; D remains ambiguous. CDR1 is SQVTM, CDR2 ANQGSEA, per germline. The CDR3 runs to 12 residues. The ends were cut back, 5 bases at V and 3 bases at J, with 7 bases in the middle.

The V gene is TRBV7-6, the J gene TRBJ2-5, with D tentatively TRBD1 (6 bases). Between the trimmed V and J ends, which lost 5 bases and 1 base, there was a span of 14 bases. The CDR3 is 15 amino acids. From germline, CDR1 is SGHVS and CDR2 FNYEAQ. The CDR3 DNA sequence: TGTGCCAGCAGCCCGGGGACACAACCCCAAGAGACCCAGTACTTC. Its protein product is CASSPGTQPQETQYF.

The rearrangement uses TRBV29-1 and TRBJ1-1; 11 bases match TRBD1. The trim removed 6 bases at V and 5 bases at J, leaving 2 bases unmatched. Germline loops: CDR1 SQVTM, CDR2 ANQGSEA. The CDR3 extends over 12 amino acids. CDR3 protein: CSVDRGPTEAFF. The CDR3 DNA follows: TGCAGCGTGGACAGGGGGCCGACTGAAGCTTTCTTT.

V is TRBV2 and J is TRBJ1-5, with 7 bases that match TRBD1. The CDR3 extends over 14 amino acids. Germline V gives CDR1 SNHLY, CDR2 FYNNEI. The V gene end was trimmed by 4 bases and the J gene end by 6 bases; junction bases not matched to a gene: 6. CDR3 coding DNA: TGTGCCAGCAGTGCCGGACAGGTGGGTCAGCCCCAGCATTTT. Translating it yields CASSAGQVGQPQHF.

J is TRBJ1-4 and V is TRBV19; no definite D call. Germline lookup yields CDR1 LNHDA and CDR2 SQIVND (reference sequence). This CDR3 is 16 amino acids long. Between the trimmed V and J ends, which lost 4 bases and 5 bases, there was a span of 17 bases. The CDR3, as DNA: TGTGCCAGTAGTAAGGCAGGAGGAGGGTTGAATGAAAAACTGTTTTTT. The encoded protein is CASSKAGGGLNEKLFF.

The J gene is TRBJ2-1, the V gene TRBV3-1 (or the pseudogene TRBV3-2); no reliable D call. The V end was cut by 7 bases, the J end by 0 bases, with 10 bases between. The CDR3 runs 14 residues. The germline gives CDR1 LGHDT, CDR2 YNNKEL (reference sequence). CDR3 DNA: TGTGCCAGCAACCAGCGTCACTCCTACAATGAGCAGTTCTTC. Its translation: CASNQRHSYNEQFF.

J is TRBJ1-5 and V is TRBV21-1; the listed D gene, TRBD1, was not tested against the DNA. TRBV21-1 is shown as a pseudogene. This CDR3 is built from 14 residues. This chain's CDR3 is CASSKRQGGQPQHF. The CDR3, as DNA: TGTGCCAGCAGCAAACGGCAGGGTGGGCAGCCCCAGCATTTT.

The chain uses TRBV9 and TRBJ2-2; D perhaps matches TRBD2 (5 bases). Trimming took off 1 base at V and 2 bases at J, with 9 bases between the two ends. There are 15 residues in the CDR3. Per the germline V gene, CDR1 is SGDLS and CDR2 is YYNGEE. The chain's CDR3 is CASSVNGINTGELFF. For the CDR3, the DNA is TGTGCCAGCAGCGTAAACGGGATAAACACCGGGGAGCTGTTTTTT. The entire variable domain, with the rest obtained from reference TRBV9 and TRBJ2-2, is as follows: DSGVTQTPKHLITATGQRVTLRCSPRSGDLSVYWYQQSLDQGLQFLIQYYNGEERAKGNILERFSAQQFPDLHSELNLSSLELGDSALYFCASSVNGINTGELFFGEGSRLTVL.

The chain combines TRBV18 with TRBJ2-3, with a tentative D call TRBD2 (5 bases). The germline V gene has CDR1 KGHSH and CDR2 LQKENI. V was pared by 5 bases and J by 0 bases, with 9 bases between. The CDR3 is 14 residues long. In DNA form, the CDR3 reads TGTGCCAGCTCAGGACTGGCTAGCACAGATACGCAGTATTTT. The encoded protein is CASSGLASTDTQYF. Full variable domain (rest looked up from reference TRBV18 and TRBJ2-3): NAGVMQNPRHLVRRRGQEARLRCSPMKGHSHVYWYRQLPEEGLKFMVYLQKENIIDESGMPKERFSAEFPKEGPSILRIQQVVRGDSAAYFCASSGLASTDTQYFGPGTRLTVL.